This entry features one T cell receptor beta chain sequence. Its cognate antigen has yet to be identified. Nothing much larger sits one base from this clone, and base qualities are not available. The sample originates from a study of blood T cell repertoires in COVID-19 (TCRdb year 2020). As for the study more broadly: For ImmuneRACE Cohort 3, a participant was defined as recovered based on two consecutive negative NP/OP PCR tests, clearance by a healthcare professional, or resolution of symptoms. The material from the prospective study consisted of cDNA or gDNA derived from T cells, B-cell-depleted T cells, or PBMCs. Where available, HLA class I and class II types were obtained from metadata supplied by the sample provider rather than from assay-based typing. The dataset comprised deeply sampled blood TCRbeta repertoires from subjects exposed to, actively infected with, or recovered from COVID-19. Nearly every sample came with metadata listing a de-identified subject ID, COVID-19 status, age in years and sex. The samples were drawn from two sources: the first 160 participants of the ongoing ImmuneRACE study, and 1,254 subjects contributed by 6 global collaborators. Collaborator samples came from the United States, Italy and Spain and covered acute and convalescent phases of COVID-19. The repertoires were released in a freely available public database meant as a resource for research on the immune response to SARS-CoV-2. Points the paper makes about the study in general: The amount of clinical and demographic metadata varied by source and participant and was provided uncurated.

Participants in the prospective study were aged 18 to 89 years, lived in 24 United States geographic areas, and enrolled through a virtual design. Cohort assignment in the prospective study relied on participant-reported clinical history from a screening survey and a study questionnaire. Each participant in the prospective study had whole blood, serum and a nasopharyngeal or oropharyngeal swab collected by mobile phlebotomists. Participants in the prospective study had the option to provide additional blood draws and questionnaires over a 2-month period. Blood samples from the prospective study were shipped frozen or at room temperature prior to DNA extraction. TCRbeta CDR3 regions were amplified from genomic DNA using the immunoSEQ Assay, a bias-controlled multiplex PCR. The paper's data handling went like this. Within the assay, amplification of reference gene primers was used to estimate how many nucleated cells each sample contained. Sequence reads were collapsed and filtered to measure the absolute abundance of every unique TCRbeta CDR3 rearrangement. For each sample, productive Simpson clonality was calculated as the square root of Simpson's diversity index over productive rearrangements. Held by TCRdb, this immuneACCESS table contains in-frame sequences only and omits some clones. Under half of the omission traces to an unresolved V gene where checked; the cause of the rest is unknown. The V and J calls and clone size come from that table; D and trimming were worked out from the DNA. The table for this sample lists approximately 200,000 clones; roughly 91% of them were counted only once. The ten largest make up about 7% of the sample.

Sequencing used PBMCs or T cells enriched from blood (not recorded which). The TCR originated in a man aged 25 to 45 in a cohort exposed to, infected with or recovered from COVID-19 (not recorded which).

The DNA is as follows: TGTGCCAGCAGTCCGCACCCCCCTGGGACTAGCGGGAGCATTCATGAGCAGTTCTTC. It encodes CASSPHPPGTSGSIHEQFF. The rearranged segments are TRBV6-2 or TRBV6-3 and TRBJ2-1, with 14 junctional bases fitting TRBD2. Clipping removes 5 bases from V and 8 bases from J, with 17 as the unmatched junction base count. The cysteine opens and the phenylalanine closes a CDR3 of 19 amino acids. Only the CDR3 portion is preserved as DNA: 57 bases, with reading frame beginning at the first base. Reading the germline V gene gives CDR1 MNHEY and CDR2 SVGEGT.